Following are 23 T cell receptor beta chains from one sample sequenced in a study of CD8+ T cells in alopecia areata. Extraction and reverse transcription of RNA yielded cDNA as the sequencing template. Clones were sequenced by immunoSEQ multiplex PCR, and TCRdb holds only the in-frame ones, with some missing. The sample contains fewer than 200,000 clones, just under 60% of which appear only once. The sample in question was CD4+ T cells sorted from blood, obtained at week 0. Receptors originate from a human donor with alopecia areata.

This clone came up a few times. The chain employs TRBV19 and TRBJ1-2; D remains ambiguous. The CDR3 runs 12 residues. The V end lost 6 bases, the J end lost 4 bases, and 9 bases lay between the germline ends. CDR1 LNHDA and CDR2 SQIVND come from the germline V gene (reference sequence). CDR3 loop: CASRGDLYGYTF. CDR3 DNA sequence: TGTGCCAGTAGGGGAGACCTCTATGGCTACACCTTC.

The chain has TRBV7-2 and TRBJ2-7; 8 positions match TRBD2. CDR1 and CDR2 (germline): SGHTA, FQGNSA. The length of the CDR3 is 15 residues. Losses at the gene ends were 2 bases for V and 0 bases for J; bases not matched to a gene: 3. The CDR3 DNA reads TGTGCCAGCAGCTTACTAGCGGGCCTCTCCTACGAGCAGTACTTC. Translating gives CASSLLAGLSYEQYF.

The chain is built from TRBV7-9 and TRBJ2-3; D possibly corresponds to TRBD1 (6 bases). The CDR3 is 15 amino acids. V was shortened by 5 bases and J by 6 bases, with 18 bases between the two germline ends. CDR1 and CDR2 from the germline V gene are SEHNR and FQNEAQ (reference sequence). CDR3 coding DNA: TGTGCCAGCAGCCCGAGGGGGAGACAACTCGATACGCAGTATTTT. Amino acids: CASSPRGRQLDTQYF.

J is TRBJ2-3 and V is TRBV5-1; D remains unclear. V dropped 0 bases and J dropped 4 bases, with 12 bases sitting between them. The CDR3 covers 15 residues. Germline lookup yields CDR1 SGHRS and CDR2 YFSETQ. CDR3 in amino acids: CASSLEVKSADTQYF. The CDR3 bases are TGCGCCAGCAGCTTGGAGGTGAAGTCTGCAGATACGCAGTATTTT.

The chain links TRBV6-5 to TRBJ1-5, with D hard to call. CDR3 length: 13 amino acids. CDR1 is MNHEY, CDR2 SVGAGI, per germline. V lost 0 bases and J lost 3, with 3 bases in between. CDR3 nucleotide sequence: TGTGCCAGCAGTTACTCATTCAATCAGCCCCAGCATTTT. Protein product: CASSYSFNQPQHF.

This clone was detected a few times. Other nucleotide sequences from this sample produce the same CDR3. The chain uses TRBV30 and TRBJ2-5; D is ambiguous. V was shortened by 2 bases and J by 1 base, with 2 bases between the two germline ends. Germline V gene sequence: CDR1 GTSNPN, CDR2 SVGIG (reference sequence). The CDR3 sequence is 11 residues long. The CDR3 coding sequence is TGTGCCTGGAGTCCCCAAGAGACCCAGTACTTC. Translating gives CAWSPQETQYF.

This clone was observed at least ten times. The rearrangement joins TRBV11-2 to TRBJ2-5; 7 nucleotides agree with TRBD2. This CDR3 region has 14 residues. Germline CDR1 reads SGHAT; CDR2 reads FQNNGV. V dropped 0 bases and J dropped 4; count of bases not matched to a gene: 2. The CDR3: CASSLEPSGETQYF. DNA of the CDR3: TGTGCCAGCAGCTTAGAACCTAGCGGAGAGACCCAGTACTTC.

The chain couples TRBV29-1 to TRBJ2-7; 11 bases are shared with TRBD1. The CDR3 is 15 residues long. Unmatched junction bases numbered 11, after V lost 5 bases and J lost 5 bases. Germline V gene lookup returns CDR1 SQVTM and CDR2 ANQGSEA. The CDR3 is CSVTPSLGQGDEQYF. The CDR3 DNA sequence: TGCAGCGTTACTCCCTCCCTGGGACAGGGGGACGAGCAGTACTTC.

The genes are TRBV5-6 and TRBJ2-1; possibly TRBD1 for D (5 bases). In germline, CDR1 is SGHDT, CDR2 YYEEEE. V was pared by 0 bases and J by 10 bases, with 5 bases between. This CDR3 spans 11 amino acids. The CDR3 loop reads CASSLDREQFF. The DNA of the CDR3 is TGTGCCAGCAGCTTGGACAGGGAGCAGTTCTTC. Filled out from reference TRBV5-6 and TRBJ2-1, the complete variable domain reads DAGVTQSPTHLIKTRGQQVTLRCSPKSGHDTVSWYQQALGQGPQFIFQYYEEEERQRGNFPDRFSGHQFPNYSSELNVNALLLGDSALYLCASSLDREQFFGPGTRLTVL.

The rearrangement uses TRBV2 and TRBJ2-7, with a tentative D call TRBD1 (6 bases). The germline V gene encodes CDR1 SNHLY and CDR2 FYNNEI. Trimming removed 5 bases from V and 7 bases from J, with 12 bases in between. The CDR3 has 12 amino acids. The CDR3 DNA reads as TGTGCCAGCAGTCTACAGGGCGAAGAGCAGTACTTC. Its translation is CASSLQGEEQYF.

The CDR3 nucleotides read TGTGCCATCAGTCTCCAGGGTAACGAGCAGTACTTC. Its translation is CAISLQGNEQYF. The chain is built from TRBV10-3 and TRBJ2-7, with D perhaps TRBD1 (5 bases). This CDR3 comprises 12 residues. Germline loops: CDR1 ENHRY, CDR2 SYGVKD. The V end was cut by 5 bases, the J end by 5 bases, with 10 bases between.

The CDR3 DNA follows: TGTGCCAGTATGCCAGGGTGGTCCCATGGCTACACCTTC. Its protein product is CASMPGWSHGYTF. The rearrangement links TRBV19 to TRBJ1-2; TRBD1 is a possible D gene (5 bases). Germline V gene data show CDR1 as LNHDA and CDR2 as SQIVND (reference sequence). This CDR3 region has 13 residues. V was trimmed by 7 bases and J by 6 bases, leaving 15 bases between them.

V usage is TRBV29-1 and J usage is TRBJ2-1; the D gene is possibly TRBD1 (6 bases). Germline CDR1 reads SQVTM; CDR2 reads ANQGSEA. The CDR3 loop spans 14 amino acids. The ends were cut back, 1 base at V and 7 bases at J, with 14 bases in the middle. As DNA, the CDR3 is TGCAGCGTTGAAGGTCGTCAGGGGCTGAATGAGCAGTTCTTC. This gives the protein CSVEGRQGLNEQFF.

The chain uses TRBV4-2 and TRBJ1-1, with D unclear. The V gene's germline CDR1 is LGHNA and CDR2 YNFKEQ. This CDR3 has 16 residues. V lost 0 bases, J lost 6 bases, and 17 bases lay in between. In DNA form, the CDR3 reads TGTGCCAGCAGCCAAGAGACAAGGGTGGTTCTTGCTGAAGCTTTCTTT. Amino acids: CASSQETRVVLAEAFF.

The gene calls are TRBV7-8 and TRBJ2-4; D unclear. This CDR3 contains 13 residues. Germline CDR1 SGHVS, CDR2 FQNEAQ. V was shortened by 3 bases and J by 7 bases, with 10 bases between the two germline ends. CDR3 sequence (DNA): TGTGCCAGCAGCTTGCCTTTGGGGAACATTCAGTACTTC. As protein: CASSLPLGNIQYF.

The chain couples TRBV4-1 to TRBJ2-5; D not certain. The CDR3 loop spans 14 amino acids. The V end was cut by 3 bases, the J end by 2 bases, with 10 bases between. Germline lookup yields CDR1 MGHRA and CDR2 YSYEKL. The CDR3 reads CASSQYEQQETQYF. CDR3 nucleotide sequence: TGCGCCAGCAGCCAGTATGAGCAGCAAGAGACCCAGTACTTC.

CDR3 bases: TGTGCCACCAGCAGGGACAGGGGACGCACCTTC. Amino acid sequence: CATSRDRGRTF. V and J are TRBV15 and TRBJ1-2; 9 bases line up with TRBD1. Germline CDR1 and CDR2: LNHNV and YYDKDF (reference sequence). The CDR3 length is 11 residues. V lost 3 bases and J lost 13; bases outside the gene matches: 3. Drawing the rest from reference TRBV15 and TRBJ1-2, the complete variable domain is DAMVIQNPRYQVTQFGKPVTLSCSQTLNHNVMYWYQQKSSQAPKLLFHYYDKDFNNEADTPDNFQSRRPNTSFCFLDIRSPGLGDTAMYLCATSRDRGRTFGSGTRLTVV.

The chain employs TRBV5-1 and TRBJ1-2; D unresolved. Germline loops: CDR1 SGHRS, CDR2 YFSETQ. The length of the CDR3 is 15 residues. The V and J ends lost 0 bases and 3 bases respectively, with 12 bases between them. The CDR3 sequence: CASSLAPGQDYGYTF. CDR3 sequence (DNA): TGCGCCAGCAGCTTGGCTCCCGGGCAAGACTATGGCTACACCTTC. The whole variable domain, filled in from reference TRBV5-1 and TRBJ1-2, reads KAGVTQTPRYLIKTRGQQVTLSCSPISGHRSVSWYQQTPGQGLQFLFEYFSETQRNKGNFPGRFSGRQFSNSRSEMNVSTLELGDSALYLCASSLAPGQDYGYTFGSGTRLTVV.

This clone was observed a handful of times. The chain uses TRBV6-1 and TRBJ2-3; 8 positions match TRBD2. J gave up 2 bases and V 4 bases, and 11 bases lay outside the gene matches. The germline V gene has CDR1 MNHNS and CDR2 SASEGT. The CDR3 is made up of 17 amino acids. CDR3: CASSVKRGHVYTDTQYF. DNA for the CDR3: TGTGCCAGCAGTGTTAAGCGGGGGCACGTCTACACAGATACGCAGTATTTT.

This clone was recorded a few times. The V gene is TRBV27, the J gene TRBJ2-7; D is perhaps TRBD2 (5 bases). Trimming cost V 4 bases and J 2 bases, with 9 bases left between them. This CDR3 has 13 residues. CDR1 is MNHEY and CDR2 is SMNVEV in the germline V gene (reference sequence). The CDR3 reads CASSYTGTYEQYF. CDR3 nucleotide sequence: TGTGCCAGCAGTTACACCGGGACCTACGAGCAGTACTTC.

V is TRBV18 and J is TRBJ2-6, with D uncertain. Trimming removed 4 bases from V and 2 bases from J, with 15 bases in between. CDR1 is KGHSH, CDR2 LQKENI, per germline. CDR3 length: 17 amino acids. In DNA, the CDR3 is TGTGCCAGCTCACAATTTATCGTGTCCGCTGGGGCCAACGTCCTGACTTTC. Its translation is CASSQFIVSAGANVLTF. The complete variable domain, with remaining parts taken from reference TRBV18 and TRBJ2-6, reads NAGVMQNPRHLVRRRGQEARLRCSPMKGHSHVYWYRQLPEEGLKFMVYLQKENIIDESGMPKERFSAEFPKEGPSILRIQQVVRGDSAAYFCASSQFIVSAGANVLTFGAGSRLTVL.

J is TRBJ1-4 and V is TRBV11-2; 9 bases line up with TRBD1. The CDR3 totals 16 residues. Trimming took 5 bases from V and 7 from J; bases not matched to a gene: 11. Germline V gene data show CDR1 as SGHAT and CDR2 as FQNNGV. CDR3: CASSNYPGQGGEKLFF. The CDR3 region has the DNA TGTGCCAGCAGCAACTATCCGGGACAGGGTGGTGAAAAACTGTTTTTT.

Points on this clone: Additional DNA sequences in this sample encode the identical CDR3. The chain is built from TRBV5-6 and TRBJ1-5; 7 bases line up with TRBD1. In germline, CDR1 is SGHDT, CDR2 YYEEEE. The CDR3 consists of 13 residues. V lost 4 bases, J lost 4 bases, and 2 bases stayed unmatched. As DNA, the CDR3 is TGTGCCAGCAGCAGGGACAGAAATCAGCCCCAGCATTTT. Translating it yields CASSRDRNQPQHF.